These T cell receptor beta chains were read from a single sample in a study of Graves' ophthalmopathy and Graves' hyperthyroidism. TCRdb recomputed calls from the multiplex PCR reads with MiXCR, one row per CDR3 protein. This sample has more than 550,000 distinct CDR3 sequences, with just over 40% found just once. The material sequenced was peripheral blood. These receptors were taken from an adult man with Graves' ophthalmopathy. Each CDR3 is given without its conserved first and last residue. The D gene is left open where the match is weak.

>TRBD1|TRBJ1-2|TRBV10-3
AILTGTGSYGYT
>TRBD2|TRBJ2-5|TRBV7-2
ASSFRSGGLGGRTQY
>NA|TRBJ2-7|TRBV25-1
GCCYEQY
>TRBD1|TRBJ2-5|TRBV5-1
ASSRDRGIGETQY
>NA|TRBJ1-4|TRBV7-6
ASSPTSGGYNEKLF
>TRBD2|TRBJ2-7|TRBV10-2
ASSEPSGGPFYEQY
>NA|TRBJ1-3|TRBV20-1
SARTFSGNTIY
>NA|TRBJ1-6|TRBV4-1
ASSQDWGSPLH
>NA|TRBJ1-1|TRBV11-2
ASSLVARRHTEAF
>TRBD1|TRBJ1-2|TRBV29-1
SVKPDRIYT
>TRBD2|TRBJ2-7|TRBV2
ASSGFLAGGVAGGTYEQY
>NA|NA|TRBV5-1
ASSWDTSSYEQY
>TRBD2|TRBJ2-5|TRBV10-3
AISGGTSGGTETQY
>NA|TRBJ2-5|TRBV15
ATSRDQGQETQY
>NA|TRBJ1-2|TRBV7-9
ASSFSPYGYT
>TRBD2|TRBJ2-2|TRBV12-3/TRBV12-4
ASSLLADMRAGELF
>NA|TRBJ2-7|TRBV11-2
ASSPLTLGGREQY
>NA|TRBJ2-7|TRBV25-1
ASSLGPDYKQY
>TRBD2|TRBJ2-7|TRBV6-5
ASSKLAVAYEQY
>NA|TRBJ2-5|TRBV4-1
ASSQEDFEKTQY
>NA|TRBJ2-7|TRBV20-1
SASQGDHSYEQY
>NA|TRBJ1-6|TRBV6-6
ASSLNLGGYNSPLH
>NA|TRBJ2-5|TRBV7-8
ASSLVAQLQETQY
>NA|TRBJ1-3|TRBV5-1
ASSLGTGSGNTIY
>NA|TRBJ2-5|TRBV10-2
ASRESGALRF
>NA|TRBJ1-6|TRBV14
ASSRQINSPLH
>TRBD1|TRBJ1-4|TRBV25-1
ASMRNTGGYEKLF
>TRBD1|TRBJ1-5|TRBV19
ASSATGGDQPQH
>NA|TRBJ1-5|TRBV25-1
ASTWAKGSNQPQH
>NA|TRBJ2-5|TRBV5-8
ASRQESKYQETQY
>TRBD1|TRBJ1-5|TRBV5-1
ASSPPLRDRFSMNQPQH
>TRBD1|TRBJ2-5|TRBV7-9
ASSAWTGDWETQY
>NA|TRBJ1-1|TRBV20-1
SARDPAHTEAF
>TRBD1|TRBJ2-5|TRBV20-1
SAPGQFQETQY
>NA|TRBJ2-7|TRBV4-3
ASSPSGGRGHEQY
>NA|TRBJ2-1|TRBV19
ASGGQGSGNEQF
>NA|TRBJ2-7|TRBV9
ASSPKVLAPYYEQY
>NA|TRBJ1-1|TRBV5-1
ASSLLPGMNTEAF
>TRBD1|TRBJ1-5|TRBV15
ATSRDRRQGAFQPQH
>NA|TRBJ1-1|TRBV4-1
ASSNLRQEPNTEAF
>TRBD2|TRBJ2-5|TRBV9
ASSVEAGGYQETQY
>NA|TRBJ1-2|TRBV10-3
AARGPEEGYT
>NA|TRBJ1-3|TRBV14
ASSQDTGRSGNTIY
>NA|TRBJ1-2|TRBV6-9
ASSPPGGEDYGYT
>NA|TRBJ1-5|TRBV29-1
SMDTNQPQH
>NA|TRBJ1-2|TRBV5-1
ASSKGLPNYGYT
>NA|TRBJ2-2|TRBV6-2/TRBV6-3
ASKIQSGELF
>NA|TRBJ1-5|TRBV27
ASRTGYSNQPQH
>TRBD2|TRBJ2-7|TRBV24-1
ASSRSGGASDEQY
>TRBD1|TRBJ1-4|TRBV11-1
ASSPKPGQGVGVSNEKLF
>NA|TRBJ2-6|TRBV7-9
ASSLGSGAAGANVLT
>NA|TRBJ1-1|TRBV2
ASGRGAEAF
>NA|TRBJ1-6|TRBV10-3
AISAEGRTGDEPNSPLH
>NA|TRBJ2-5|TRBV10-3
AISETRWGASNQPQY
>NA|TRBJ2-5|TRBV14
ASGSQGPWETQY